This T cell receptor beta chain appears in the sequencing data of a study of blood T cell repertoires in COVID-19. Per the original data handling: Amplification of reference gene primers provided the estimated nucleated cell counts. Clones were read by immunoSEQ multiplex PCR, and TCRdb kept only the in-frame ones, dropping some. That table furnishes V, J and clone size, whereas the DNA furnished D and trimming. The table has around 110,000 clones, 70% to 90% seen once. This CDR3 is built from 14 residues. Trimming removed 9 bases from V and 0 bases from J, with 12 bases in between. Germline CDR1 LNHNV, CDR2 YYDKDF (reference sequence).

Sequencing used peripheral blood. This sequence was found in a man aged 35 to 55 with acute or convalescent COVID-19. The V and J genes are TRBV15 and TRBJ1-5, with a weak D call TRBD1 (5 bases). The CDR3 DNA is TGTGCCACGGGGGGAGGGCATAGCAATCAGCCCCAGCATTTT. Translating it yields CATGGGHSNQPQHF.